This TCR beta chain originates from a study of blood T cell repertoires in COVID-19. The wider study: Spain, Italy and the United States supplied samples that represented acute and convalescent COVID-19.

J gave up 7 bases and V 2 bases, and 9 bases lay outside the gene matches. This CDR3 contains 16 residues. The germline V gene encodes CDR1 SNHLY and CDR2 FYNNEI. The repertoire was sequenced with immunoSEQ multiplex PCR; TCRdb's copy has only in-frame clones and lacks some. This sample has 380,000 or so clones, with roughly 86% found just once. Participant age was about 18 to 89 years, and participants resided in about two dozen US areas. Participant reports of clinical history set cohort assignment. The genes are TRBV2 and TRBJ2-1; 9 positions agree with TRBD2. The sequenced sample was PBMCs or T cells enriched from blood (not recorded which). The receptor was isolated from a man between 25 and 39 years old who had recovered from COVID-19. The CDR3 here is CASSETLAGGVNEQFF. In DNA form, the CDR3 reads TGTGCCAGCAGTGAAACGCTGGCGGGGGGGGTAAATGAGCAGTTCTTC. Based on the CDR3 plus reference TRBV2 and TRBJ2-1, the full variable domain is EPEVTQTPSHQVTQMGQEVILRCVPISNHLYFYWYRQILGQKVEFLVSFYNNEISEKSEIFDDQFSVERPDGSNFTLKIRSTKLEDSAMYFCASSETLAGGVNEQFFGPGTRLTVL.